This T cell receptor beta chain was profiled in a study of Ad26.COV2.S vaccination and SARS-CoV-2 variants. Looking at the study overall: Vaccine-arm donor from the placebo-controlled COV1001 Ad26.COV2.S trial.

As to this clone: Its antigen remains unknown.

Regarding the study as a whole: Individuals receiving vaccine had higher spike-specific TCR breadth than placebo recipients did. Possible underestimation of total T cell responses by the TCR breadth and depth analyses was noted. Non-spike TCR breadth did not differ much between vaccine and placebo recipients.

Only in-frame clones appear in the TCRdb table, and some are missing; sequencing was by immunoSEQ multiplex PCR. The table has under 400,000 clones, more than 75% seen once; the top ten hold 3.4%. The CDR3 is 15 amino acids. V was shortened by 2 bases and J by 0 bases, with 12 bases between the two germline ends. Germline V gene lookup returns CDR1 SGHDT and CDR2 YYEEEE. Treatment reported: around 19 received Ad26.COV2.S at low or high dose, single or two shots; several received placebo; per-sample allocation not given. Sampling took place 63 days after the first vaccine or placebo injection. This rearrangement joins TRBV5-6 to TRBJ2-7; no reliable D call. This TCR derives from a person between 18 and 65 years old who received the Ad26.COV2.S COVID-19 vaccine or a placebo. This specimen was peripheral blood, taken in a trial of Ad26.COV2.S vaccine versus placebo. The CDR3 region is CASSFLGRNSYEQYF. The CDR3 nucleotides are TGTGCCAGCAGCTTTCTCGGGCGGAACTCCTACGAGCAGTACTTC.